Each of the 28 T cell receptor beta chains below was sequenced from the same sample in a study of T cell repertoires in cytomegalovirus infection. In TCRdb, the reads were re-called with MiXCR into one record per CDR3 protein. The data show around 130,000 distinct CDR3 sequences, with under 30% seen just once and around 32% held by the top ten. Their specific antigens are unknown. The sequencing sample was made of PBMCs, sequenced either directly or after in vitro stimulation (not recorded which). The source is a human donor in good health (CMV status not recorded). Some clones in this sample may be carry-over from other donors' samples.

This clonotype came up a few times. The V call is TRBV28, the J call TRBJ1-5; D uncertain. Germline V gene data show CDR1 as MDHEN and CDR2 as SYDVKM. The CDR3 sequence is 15 residues long. V was clipped by 6 bases and J by 2 bases, with 14 bases between them. The CDR3 DNA is TGTGCCAGCAGATTGGCGGGGTCGGGCAATCAGCCCCAGCATTTT. Translated: CASRLAGSGNQPQHF.

There are many counts of this clonotype. The chain employs TRBV7-2 and TRBJ1-3, with D hard to call. Germline V gene sequence: CDR1 SGHTA, CDR2 FQGNSA. V shed 2 bases and J shed 4 bases, with 12 bases lying between them. The CDR3 runs to 15 residues. The CDR3 reads CASSLRQDGGNTIYF. Written as DNA, the CDR3 is TGTGCCAGCAGCTTAAGGCAGGACGGGGGAAACACCATATATTTT.

The chain employs TRBV7-2 and TRBJ2-1; 13 bases align to TRBD2. The CDR3 extends over 16 amino acids. Germline-derived CDR1 and CDR2 are SGHTA and FQGNSA. With 5 bases clipped from V and 7 bases from J, the junction kept 8 bases outside the gene matches. This chain's CDR3 is CASSPRLAGGLNEQFF. The CDR3 DNA follows: TGTGCCAGCAGCCCAAGACTAGCGGGAGGTCTAAATGAGCAGTTCTTC.

This clonotype was seen ten or more times. The chain has TRBV7-9 and TRBJ1-1, with D possibly being TRBD1 (5 bases). V lost 5 bases to trimming and J lost 4 bases, with 23 bases between them. Germline-derived CDR1 and CDR2 are SEHNR and FQNEAQ (reference sequence). The CDR3 extends over 17 amino acids. CDR3 amino acids: CASSPPEGMTGVTEAFF. In DNA, the CDR3 is TGTGCCAGCAGCCCACCCGAGGGGATGACGGGTGTCACTGAAGCTTTCTTT.

In this sample, this clonotype turned up many times. The V call is TRBV7-2, the J call TRBJ1-2; 10 bases are a match to TRBD1. The CDR3 covers 14 residues. From germline, CDR1 is SGHTA and CDR2 FQGNSA. V lost 4 bases, J lost 8 bases, and 7 bases stayed unmatched. DNA of the CDR3: TGTGCCAGCAGCTCGGACAGGGGGGGTGAAGGCTACACCTTC. Its translation: CASSSDRGGEGYTF.

This clonotype was seen only a few times. The CDR3: CASSEDAGTGTQYF. CDR3 nucleotide sequence: TGTGCCAGCAGTGAAGATGCCGGGACAGGGACGCAGTATTTT. This chain uses TRBV2 with TRBJ2-3; TRBD1 agrees at 9 bases. This CDR3 contains 14 residues. CDR1 is SNHLY and CDR2 is FYNNEI in the germline V gene. V was pared by 1 base and J by 9 bases, with 5 bases of the junction left unmatched.

This chain uses TRBV6-2 or TRBV6-3 with TRBJ1-2, with 10 bases matching TRBD1. The CDR3 runs 13 residues. Looked up from germline, CDR1 is MNHEY and CDR2 is SVGEGT. Trimming took 5 bases from V and 9 from J; bases not matched to a gene: 6. CDR3 residues: CASSPGTGERYTF. CDR3 in DNA: TGTGCCAGCAGTCCCGGGACAGGGGAGCGCTACACCTTC.

This clonotype was seen only a few times. A much larger clone differs by one base, so this may be a read error. The rearrangement links TRBV4-2 to TRBJ2-5; no clear D gene. This CDR3 spans 11 amino acids. V was clipped by 2 bases and J by 2 bases, with 0 bases between them. Germline loops: CDR1 LGHNA, CDR2 YNFKEQ. CDR3: CASSQQETQYF. The CDR3 nucleotides are TGTGCCAGCAGCCAACAAGAGACCCAGTACTTC.

This clonotype was recorded at least ten times. The chain joins TRBV6-5 to TRBJ2-1; no clear D. V lost 1 base and J lost 3, with 10 bases in between. The CDR3 has 15 amino acids. Germline CDR1 and CDR2: MNHEY and SVGAGI. CDR3 sequence: CASSYLPWDYNEQFF. The CDR3 bases are TGTGCCAGCAGTTACTTGCCTTGGGACTACAATGAGCAGTTCTTC.

The gene calls are TRBV6-8 and TRBJ2-5; possibly TRBD2 for D (5 bases). The V and J ends lost 2 bases and 3 bases respectively, with 7 bases between them. The CDR3 loop spans 13 amino acids. Germline CDR1 MNHGY, CDR2 SAAAGT. CDR3 nucleotide sequence: TGTGCCAGCAGTTACCCGGGGAAAGAGACCCAGTACTTC. It encodes CASSYPGKETQYF.

This clonotype was counted only a few times. The chain carries TRBV7-2 and TRBJ1-1; 7 bases are a match to TRBD1. This CDR3 is built from 15 residues. J lost 2 bases, V lost 3 bases, and 6 bases had no gene match. Per the germline V gene, CDR1 is SGHTA and CDR2 is FQGNSA. CDR3 protein: CASSLRTGINTEAFF. For the CDR3, the DNA is TGTGCCAGCAGCTTGCGGACAGGTATTAACACTGAAGCTTTCTTT. The variable domain in full, completed from reference TRBV7-2 and TRBJ1-1, reads GAGVSQSPSNKVTEKGKDVELRCDPISGHTALYWYRQSLGQGLEFLIYFQGNSAPDKSGLPSDRFSAERTGGSVSTLTIQRTQQEDSAVYLCASSLRTGINTEAFFGQGTRLTVV.

This clonotype occurred a few times. V is TRBV24-1 and J is TRBJ2-1; 10 bases are a match to TRBD2. V dropped 1 base and J dropped 5; count of bases not matched to a gene: 4. Germline V gives CDR1 KGHDR, CDR2 SFDVKD. The CDR3 loop spans 16 amino acids. The CDR3 DNA sequence: TGTGCCACCAGTGATTTAAGGCTAGCGGGAGACAATGAGCAGTTCTTC. This sequence encodes CATSDLRLAGDNEQFF.

The chain recombines TRBV19 with TRBJ2-1, with 8 bases identical to TRBD2. The CDR3 totals 16 residues. CDR1 LNHDA and CDR2 SQIVND come from the germline V gene (reference sequence). After removal of 5 bases from V and 0 bases from J, the junction contained 6 bases not matched to a gene. CDR3 DNA: TGTGCCAGTAGTCCCCTGACTAGCGCCTCCTACAATGAGCAGTTCTTC. This encodes CASSPLTSASYNEQFF.

The chain couples TRBV6-2 or TRBV6-3 to TRBJ2-1; possibly TRBD2 for D (5 bases). Germline V gene data show CDR1 as MNHEY and CDR2 as SVGEGT. The CDR3 extends over 14 amino acids. Trimming pared 6 bases from V and 9 bases from J, leaving 18 bases between. CDR3: CASRFRDHNGEQFF. DNA for the CDR3: TGTGCCAGCAGATTCCGGGATCATAACGGTGAGCAGTTCTTC.

In DNA, the CDR3 is TGTGCCAGCAGATCCCCAGGGGTAGGGGACGAGCAGTACTTC. Amino acid sequence: CASRSPGVGDEQYF. The rearrangement joins TRBV6-2 or TRBV6-3 to TRBJ2-7; D might be TRBD1 (6 bases). The CDR3 spans 14 residues. The germline V and J ends were trimmed by 6 bases and 5 bases, with 17 bases remaining between them. Germline CDR1 is MNHEY and CDR2 is SVGEGT.

V and J are TRBV6-2 or TRBV6-3 and TRBJ2-3; D might be TRBD1 or TRBD2, each matching 6 bases. The germline gives CDR1 MNHEY, CDR2 SVGEGT. This CDR3 has 12 residues. V lost 11 bases and J lost 7, with 16 bases in between. CDR3 nucleotide sequence: TGTGCCGGGGGGCAGGGATCACATACGCAGTATTTT. Its protein product is CAGGQGSHTQYF.

In its sample, this clonotype was seen a few times. The rearrangement joins TRBV6-2 or TRBV6-3 to TRBJ2-7; 8 positions match TRBD2. Trimming at V came to 2 bases and at J to 5 bases, leaving 5 bases not matched to a gene. Germline CDR1 and CDR2: MNHEY and SVGEGT. The CDR3 has 14 residues. CDR3 protein: CASSYAGAGDEQYV. Here the CDR3 DNA reads TGTGCCAGCAGTTACGCCGGAGCGGGGGACGAGCAGTACGTC.

V gene TRBV12-3 or TRBV12-4 combines with J gene TRBJ1-2, with 7 bases that match TRBD1. The trim removed 5 bases at V and 5 bases at J, leaving 5 bases unmatched. The CDR3 runs to 13 residues. CDR3 loop: CASSLDRVYGYTF. The CDR3 DNA reads as TGTGCCAGCAGTCTTGACAGGGTATATGGCTACACCTTC.

The chain employs TRBV28 and TRBJ2-1, with 7 bases aligning to TRBD1. Germline lookup yields CDR1 MDHEN and CDR2 SYDVKM. This CDR3 region has 14 residues. With 5 bases clipped from V and 3 bases from J, the junction kept 4 bases outside the gene matches. The CDR3 nucleotides read TGTGCCAGCAGTCCGGGACAGCACTACAATGAGCAGTTCTTC. The encoded protein is CASSPGQHYNEQFF.

Regarding this clonotype: The junction shows a germline mismatch at one end, possibly a read error. V is TRBV7-8 and J is TRBJ2-2; either TRBD1 or TRBD2 may fit D (5 bases each). The CDR3 totals 18 residues. In germline, CDR1 is SGHVS, CDR2 FQNEAQ. CDR3 nucleotide sequence: TGTGCCAGCAGCTCCCCACAAGAGGGGTTGATGAACACCGTGGAGCTGTTTTTT. Protein product: CASSSPQEGLMNTVELFF.

This clonotype was seen ten or more times. This chain connects TRBV7-8 to TRBJ2-7; D is ambiguous. Germline V gene lookup returns CDR1 SGHVS and CDR2 FQNEAQ. Between the trimmed V and J ends, which lost 1 base and 3 bases, there was a span of 10 bases. The CDR3 extends over 14 amino acids. The chain's CDR3 is CASSLGLVRYEQYF. The CDR3 DNA is TGTGCCAGCAGCTTAGGGCTAGTACGCTACGAGCAGTACTTC. The variable domain in full, completed from reference TRBV7-8 and TRBJ2-7, reads GAGVSQSPRYKVAKRGQDVALRCDPISGHVSLFWYQQALGQGPEFLTYFQNEAQLDKSGLPSDRFFAERPEGSVSTLKIQRTQQEDSAVYLCASSLGLVRYEQYFGPGTRLTVT.

This clonotype was recorded a few times. V and J are TRBV5-4 and TRBJ2-1; 7 bases are a match to TRBD2. There are 14 residues in the CDR3. The trim removed 0 bases at V and 5 bases at J, leaving 2 bases unmatched. Germline CDR1 reads SGHNT; CDR2 reads YYREEE (reference sequence). DNA of the CDR3: TGTGCCAGCAGCTTGGTGCGGGGGAACAATGAGCAGTTCTTC. Its translation is CASSLVRGNNEQFF. Combining the CDR3 with reference TRBV5-4 and TRBJ2-1 gives the whole variable domain ETGVTQSPTHLIKTRGQQVTLRCSSQSGHNTVSWYQQALGQGPQFIFQYYREEENGRGNFPPRFSGLQFPNYSSELNVNALELDDSALYLCASSLVRGNNEQFFGPGTRLTVL.

The J gene is TRBJ1-2, the V gene TRBV12-3 or TRBV12-4; the match to TRBD1 covers 7 bases. V trimming: 5 bases; J trimming: 4 bases; junction bases outside the gene matches: 10. This CDR3 is built from 15 residues. CDR3: CASSPGGGQSYGYTF. For the CDR3, the DNA is TGTGCCAGCAGTCCAGGGGGGGGGCAGAGCTATGGCTACACCTTC.

The CDR3, as DNA: TGTGCCTCCGGAGGACAGGGGCAAGAGACCCAGTACTTC. Residues: CASGGQGQETQYF. The chain has TRBV10-3 and TRBJ2-5, with 9 positions matching TRBD1. The CDR3 extends over 13 amino acids. With 11 bases clipped from V and 2 bases from J, the junction kept 6 bases outside the gene matches. Germline values: CDR1 ENHRY, CDR2 SYGVKD.

This clonotype has a handful of counts. This chain links TRBV27 with TRBJ2-5; D perhaps matches TRBD1 (7 bases). Trimming took off 5 bases at V and 5 bases at J, with 24 bases between the two ends. Germline V gene sequence: CDR1 MNHEY, CDR2 SMNVEV (reference sequence). This CDR3 spans 17 amino acids. The CDR3 region is CASSTRRDRPFRETQYF. CDR3 DNA sequence: TGTGCCAGCAGTACGAGGAGGGACAGACCCTTCCGCGAGACCCAGTACTTC.

This chain connects TRBV19 to TRBJ2-2; D gene uncertain. This CDR3 has 12 residues. Looked up from germline, CDR1 is LNHDA and CDR2 is SQIVND (reference sequence). Trimming cost V 5 bases and J 8 bases, with 9 bases left between them. CDR3 in amino acids: CASSRLSGELFF. The CDR3 bases are TGTGCCAGTAGTCGCCTCTCGGGGGAGCTGTTTTTT.

This clonotype appeared a few times. The chain is built from TRBV6-6 and TRBJ2-1; 10 bases are a match to TRBD1. CDR3 length: 20 residues. The V gene end was trimmed by 6 bases and the J gene end by 7 bases; junction bases not matched to a gene: 24. Germline V CDR1 and CDR2: MNHNY, SVGAGI (reference sequence). The CDR3 is CASRSPGQGFLAVIGNEQFF. In nucleotides, the CDR3 is TGTGCCAGCAGATCACCGGGACAGGGGTTCCTAGCGGTAATAGGGAATGAGCAGTTCTTC.

The table lists this clonotype with a few counts. DNA for the CDR3: TGTGCCAGCAGTGGACTAGCGGGGGGCGAGCAGTACTTC. It specifies CASSGLAGGEQYF. The chain carries TRBV6-1 and TRBJ2-7; 13 positions match TRBD2. The CDR3 covers 13 residues. The ends lost 4 bases at V and 6 bases at J; junction bases unmatched: 0. Germline V gene data show CDR1 as MNHNS and CDR2 as SASEGT.